The entry that follows covers one T cell receptor beta chain sequence. How the authors handled the data: Estimation of nucleated cell counts was performed using reference gene primer amplification. TCRdb keeps only in-frame clones here, not all; method: immunoSEQ multiplex PCR. V and J calls and clone size are as listed in that table; D and trimming were resolved from the DNA. The table records approximately 130,000 clones, 87% of them present only once. V gave up 5 bases and J gave up 5 bases; unmatched junction bases: 6. Germline CDR1 is SGHRS and CDR2 is YFSETQ. CDR3 size: 14 residues. This sample stems from a study of blood T cell repertoires in COVID-19. For the study at large: PBMCs, B-cell-depleted T cells, or T cells provided the cDNA or gDNA that made up the material.

The sequence came from a woman aged 50 to 60 with acute or convalescent COVID-19. The sequencing input was peripheral blood. This chain joins TRBV5-1 and TRBJ1-4; 7 bases are shared with TRBD1. This CDR3 is CASRRTGQNEKLFF. DNA of the CDR3: TGCGCCAGCAGACGGACAGGACAAAATGAAAAACTGTTTTTT.